This T cell receptor beta chain was observed in a study of T cell responses to AZD1222 COVID-19 vaccine. CDR3 size: 14 residues. CDR1 and CDR2 from the germline V gene are SGDLS and YYNGEE. V gave up 2 bases and J gave up 7 bases; unmatched junction bases: 3. Clones were read by immunoSEQ multiplex PCR, and TCRdb kept only the in-frame ones, dropping some. The profile shows some 180,000 clones, roughly 91% of them singletons. Second-dose intervals near 4 or 12 weeks were combined. Findings of the study overall: There were mostly white British donors and more females than males, and clonal diversity was possibly underestimated. Seropositive at baseline were only a handful of AZD1222 recipients.

This clone was seen once. The antigen is not known. Sequencing was performed on peripheral blood, taken 28 days after the second AZD1222 dose. This TCR came from an adult who received the AZD1222 COVID-19 vaccine. V usage is TRBV9 and J usage is TRBJ1-3, with 10 bases matching TRBD1. The DNA for the CDR3 is TGTGCCAGCAGCGTCGGACAGGGGGGGAACACCATATATTTT. The encoded protein is CASSVGQGGNTIYF.